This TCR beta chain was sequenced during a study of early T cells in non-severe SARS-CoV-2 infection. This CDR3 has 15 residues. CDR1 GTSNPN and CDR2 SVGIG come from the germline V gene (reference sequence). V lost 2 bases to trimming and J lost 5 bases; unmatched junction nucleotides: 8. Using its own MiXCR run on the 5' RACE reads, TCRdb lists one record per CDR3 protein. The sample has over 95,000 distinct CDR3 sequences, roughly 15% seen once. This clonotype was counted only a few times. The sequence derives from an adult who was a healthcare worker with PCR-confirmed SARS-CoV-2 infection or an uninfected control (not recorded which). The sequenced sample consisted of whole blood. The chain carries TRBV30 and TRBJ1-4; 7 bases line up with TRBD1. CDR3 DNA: TGTGCCTGGAGTTTGGTCGGGGACAGCAATGAAAAACTGTTTTTT. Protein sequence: CAWSLVGDSNEKLFF.